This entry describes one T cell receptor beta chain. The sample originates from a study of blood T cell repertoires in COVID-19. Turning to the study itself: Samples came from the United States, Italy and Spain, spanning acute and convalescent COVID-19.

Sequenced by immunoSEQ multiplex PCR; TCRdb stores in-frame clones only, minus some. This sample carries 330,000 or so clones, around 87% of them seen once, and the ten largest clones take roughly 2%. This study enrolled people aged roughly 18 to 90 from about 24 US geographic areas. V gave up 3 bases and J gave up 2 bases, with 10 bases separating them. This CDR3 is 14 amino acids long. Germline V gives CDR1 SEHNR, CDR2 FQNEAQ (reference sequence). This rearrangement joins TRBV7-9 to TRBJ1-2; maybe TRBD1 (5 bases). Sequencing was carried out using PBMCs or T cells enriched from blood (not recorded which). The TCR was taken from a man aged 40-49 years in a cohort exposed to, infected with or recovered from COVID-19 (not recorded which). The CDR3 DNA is TGTGCCAGCAGCTTCCCGGGGGGGAACTATGGCTACACCTTC. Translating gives CASSFPGGNYGYTF.